This T cell receptor (beta chain) comes out of a study of blood T cell repertoires in COVID-19. Looking at the study overall: Spain, Italy and the United States supplied samples that represented acute and convalescent COVID-19. PBMCs, B-cell-depleted T cells, or T cells were the source of the cDNA or gDNA that made up the material.

V lost 3 bases to trimming and J lost 6 bases; unmatched junction nucleotides: 8. The CDR3 is 16 residues long. Germline-derived CDR1 and CDR2 are MNHNS and SASEGT. Original handling: Nucleated cell number was recorded as an estimate derived from reference gene primer amplification. Generated by immunoSEQ multiplex PCR, the TCRdb table keeps only in-frame clones and is missing some. V and J calls and clone size are copied from that table; D and trimming were computed from the DNA. The sample lists roughly 48,000 clones; around 83% were seen once. The clonotype was recovered from a human donor in a cohort sampled during active COVID-19. The chain employs TRBV6-1 and TRBJ2-2; 9 positions agree with TRBD1. The source material was peripheral blood. This chain's CDR3 is CASSDNRGLWAGELFF. DNA for the CDR3: TGTGCCAGCAGTGACAACAGGGGGCTCTGGGCCGGGGAGCTGTTTTTT.